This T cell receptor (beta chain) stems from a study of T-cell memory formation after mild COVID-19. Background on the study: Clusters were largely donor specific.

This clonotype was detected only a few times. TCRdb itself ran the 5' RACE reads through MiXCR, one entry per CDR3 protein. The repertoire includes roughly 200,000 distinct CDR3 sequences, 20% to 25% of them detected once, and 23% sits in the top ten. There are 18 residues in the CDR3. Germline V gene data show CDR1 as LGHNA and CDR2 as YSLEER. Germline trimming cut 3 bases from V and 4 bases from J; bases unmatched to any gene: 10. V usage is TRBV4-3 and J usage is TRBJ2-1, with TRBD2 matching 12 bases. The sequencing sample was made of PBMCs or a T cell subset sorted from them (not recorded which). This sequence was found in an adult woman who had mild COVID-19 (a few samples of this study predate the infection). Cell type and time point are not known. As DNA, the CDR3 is TGCGCCAGCAGCCAGCTAAGGACTAGCGGGACCGATTACAATGAGCAGTTCTTC. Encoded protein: CASSQLRTSGTDYNEQFF.